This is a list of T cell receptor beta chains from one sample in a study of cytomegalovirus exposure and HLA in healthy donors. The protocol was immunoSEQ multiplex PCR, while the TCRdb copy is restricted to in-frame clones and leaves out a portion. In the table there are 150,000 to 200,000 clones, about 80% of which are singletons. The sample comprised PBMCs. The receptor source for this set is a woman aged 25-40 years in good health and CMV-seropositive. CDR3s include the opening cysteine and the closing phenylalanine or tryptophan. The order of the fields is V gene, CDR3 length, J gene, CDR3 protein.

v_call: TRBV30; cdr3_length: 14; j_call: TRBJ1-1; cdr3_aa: CAWSVTGVRNEAFF
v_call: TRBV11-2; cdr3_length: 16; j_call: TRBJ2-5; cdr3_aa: CASSFVTGASWETQYF
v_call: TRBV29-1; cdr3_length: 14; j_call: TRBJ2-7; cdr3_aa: CSVRRDSSSYEQYF
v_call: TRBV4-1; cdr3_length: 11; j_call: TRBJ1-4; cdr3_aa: CASSRPGKLFF
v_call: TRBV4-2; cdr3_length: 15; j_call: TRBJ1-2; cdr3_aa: CASSQATRGRRGYTF
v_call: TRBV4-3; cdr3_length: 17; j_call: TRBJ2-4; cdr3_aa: CASSQNSGRKGKNIQYF
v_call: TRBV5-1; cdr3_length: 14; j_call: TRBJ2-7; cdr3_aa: CASSLGGGPYEQYF
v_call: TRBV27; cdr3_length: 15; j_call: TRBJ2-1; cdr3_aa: CASSTDSDPYNEQFF
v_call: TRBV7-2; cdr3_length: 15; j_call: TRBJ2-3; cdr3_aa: CASSSEGQTTDTQYF
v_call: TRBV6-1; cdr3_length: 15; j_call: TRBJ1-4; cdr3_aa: CASIRGGETNEKLFF
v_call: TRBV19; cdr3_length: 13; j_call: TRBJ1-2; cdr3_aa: CASSFSTDYGYTF
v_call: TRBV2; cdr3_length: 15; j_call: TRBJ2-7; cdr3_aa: CASRGMVTGPHEQYF
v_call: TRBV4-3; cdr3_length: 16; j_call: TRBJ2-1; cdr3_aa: CASSQDRAGGGNEQFF
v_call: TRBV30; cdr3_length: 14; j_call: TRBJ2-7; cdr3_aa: CAWSPQREVYEQYF
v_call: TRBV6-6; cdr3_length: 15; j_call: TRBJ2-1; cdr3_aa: CASSYRRGLSDEQFF
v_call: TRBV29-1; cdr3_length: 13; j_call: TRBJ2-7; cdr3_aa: CSVGWADSYEQYF
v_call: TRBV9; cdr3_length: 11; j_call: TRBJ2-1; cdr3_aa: CASSVGETQFF
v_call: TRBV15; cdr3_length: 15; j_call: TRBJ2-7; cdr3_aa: CATSGNPSGPYEQYF